The 13 T cell receptor beta chains below all came from one sample that was sequenced in a study of blood T cell repertoires in COVID-19. Generated by immunoSEQ multiplex PCR, the TCRdb table keeps only in-frame clones and is missing some. The data contain approximately 360,000 clones, around 87% of them seen just once; the ten biggest clones take up 1.5% to 2%. The specimen sequenced was PBMCs or T cells enriched from blood (not recorded which). The receptors here all came from a man aged 40-49 years in a cohort exposed to, infected with or recovered from COVID-19 (not recorded which).

The chain links TRBV6-5 to TRBJ2-5, with TRBD1 matching 7 bases. The CDR3 is 13 residues long. Losses at the gene ends were 10 bases for V and 2 bases for J; bases not matched to a gene: 7. CDR1 and CDR2 (germline): MNHEY, SVGAGI. CDR3 residues: CATETGQQETQYF. CDR3 DNA sequence: TGTGCCACCGAGACAGGGCAACAAGAGACCCAGTACTTC.

This chain links TRBV7-2 with TRBJ2-7; TRBD2 matches at 9 bases. V gave up 5 bases and J gave up 4 bases; unmatched junction bases: 9. Germline values: CDR1 SGHTA, CDR2 FQGNSA. This CDR3 comprises 15 residues. The CDR3 is CASSRMGGRGYEQYF. The CDR3 nucleotides are TGTGCCAGCAGCCGCATGGGCGGGAGGGGATACGAGCAGTACTTC.

The chain recombines TRBV6-6 with TRBJ1-4; 10 positions agree with TRBD1. This CDR3 has 15 residues. Germline V lookup: CDR1 MNHNY, CDR2 SVGAGI (reference sequence). Trimming removed 0 bases from V and 8 bases from J; junction bases left unmatched: 3. The CDR3 reads CASSYSGQGGEKLFF. In nucleotides, the CDR3 is TGTGCCAGCAGTTACTCCGGACAGGGGGGCGAAAAACTGTTTTTT.

V is TRBV30 and J is TRBJ1-2; 8 bases fit TRBD1. CDR1 and CDR2 (germline): GTSNPN, SVGIG (reference sequence). J lost 3 bases, V lost 5 bases, and 8 bases had no gene match. This CDR3 has 14 amino acids. CDR3 bases: TGTGCCTGGTGCCCCGGGACAGGCCACTATGGCTACACCTTC. Translation: CAWCPGTGHYGYTF.

The chain links TRBV3-1 (or the pseudogene TRBV3-2) to TRBJ2-2; 7 bases are a match to TRBD2. The CDR3 sequence is 16 residues long. Germline trimming cut 5 bases from V and 1 base from J; bases unmatched to any gene: 7. Germline V gives CDR1 LGHDT, CDR2 YNNKEL (reference sequence). CDR3 loop: CASSLGTTGNTGELFF. The CDR3 DNA follows: TGTGCCAGCAGCTTGGGGACTACCGGGAACACCGGGGAGCTGTTTTTT.

This clone has more than one count but fewer than ten. The chain carries TRBV29-1 and TRBJ1-5; D is undetermined. CDR3 length: 12 amino acids. The V end was cut by 6 bases, the J end by 5 bases, with 11 bases between. Germline lookup yields CDR1 SQVTM and CDR2 ANQGSEA. The CDR3 is CSVAGFDQPQHF. The DNA of the CDR3 is TGCAGCGTCGCGGGGTTCGATCAGCCCCAGCATTTT. The variable domain in full, with the rest retrieved from reference TRBV29-1 and TRBJ1-5, is SAVISQKPSRDICQRGTSLTIQCQVDSQVTMMFWYRQQPGQSLTLIATANQGSEATYESGFVIDKFPISRPNLTFSTLTVSNMSPEDSSIYLCSVAGFDQPQHFGDGTRLSIL.

The genes are TRBV24-1 and TRBJ1-1, with 8 bases that match TRBD1. V lost 10 bases and J lost 5; bases outside the gene matches: 8. The CDR3 loop spans 13 amino acids. Germline lookup yields CDR1 KGHDR and CDR2 SFDVKD. This CDR3 is CATNTGGDTEAFF. The CDR3 region has the DNA TGTGCCACTAATACAGGGGGAGATACTGAAGCTTTCTTT.

This rearrangement joins TRBV28 to TRBJ1-5; D perhaps matches TRBD1 (5 bases). V dropped 6 bases and J dropped 6 bases, with 15 bases sitting between them. CDR3 size: 14 residues. CDR1 and CDR2 from the germline V gene are MDHEN and SYDVKM. The chain's CDR3 is CASRPGGGGQPQHF. CDR3 coding DNA: TGTGCCAGCAGGCCTGGCGGGGGAGGTCAGCCCCAGCATTTT.

This clone was picked up one time. The genes are TRBV5-1 and TRBJ1-1; the D gene is possibly TRBD1 (5 bases). Germline V gene data show CDR1 as SGHRS and CDR2 as YFSETQ. The CDR3 runs 14 residues. The V and J ends lost 4 bases and 0 bases respectively, with 10 bases between them. For the CDR3, the DNA is TGCGCCAGCAGCGTGGACATCATGAACACTGAAGCTTTCTTT. Its translation is CASSVDIMNTEAFF.

The chain employs TRBV4-1 and TRBJ1-5; D remains ambiguous. The CDR3 is 14 amino acids. V lost 1 base to trimming and J lost 6 bases, with 10 bases between them. Per germline, CDR1 MGHRA and CDR2 YSYEKL. The CDR3 sequence is CASSQALSRQPQHF. In DNA, the CDR3 is TGCGCCAGCAGCCAAGCCCTGTCGCGTCAGCCCCAGCATTTT.

The genes are TRBV30 and TRBJ2-3; 9 bases agree with TRBD2. CDR1 GTSNPN and CDR2 SVGIG come from the germline V gene (reference sequence). V shed 0 bases and J 6 bases; nucleotides not matched to a gene: 4. The CDR3 has 14 amino acids. CDR3 sequence reads: CAWSVRTSADTQYF. In nucleotides, the CDR3 is TGTGCCTGGAGTGTACGGACTAGCGCGGATACGCAGTATTTT.

The table lists this clone with a count of one. The chain employs TRBV28 and TRBJ2-6; no definite D call. V lost 5 bases to trimming and J lost 2 bases, with 7 bases between them. Germline V gene sequence: CDR1 MDHEN, CDR2 SYDVKM. This CDR3 region has 14 residues. CDR3 nucleotide sequence: TGTGCCAGCAGTGCCCCAGCTGGGGCCAACGTCCTGACTTTC. It yields the protein CASSAPAGANVLTF.

The chain uses TRBV6-5 and TRBJ1-5; 9 bases are a match to TRBD1. V shed 7 bases, J shed 3 bases, and the junction held 4 bases outside the gene matches. The CDR3 runs to 14 residues. Germline lookup yields CDR1 MNHEY and CDR2 SVGAGI. This CDR3 is CASNRQGDNQPQHF. The CDR3 nucleotides read TGTGCCAGCAACAGACAGGGGGACAATCAGCCCCAGCATTTT.